This T cell receptor beta chain was identified during a study of T cell responses to AZD1222 COVID-19 vaccine. Study outcomes and limitations: Seropositive AZD1222 recipients at baseline numbered only 6 or 7. The donor group comprised mostly white British people and more females; the analysis possibly underestimated clonal diversity. Unmutated variant regions reportedly attract nearly half of all spike-specific TCRs. Repertoires in all cases were sampled only once the peak T cell response had passed.

This table comes from immunoSEQ multiplex PCR, and its TCRdb copy is limited to in-frame clones, with some not included. Found here are some 74,000 clones, around 80% of them singletons; the top ten hold about 20%. To note about this clone: Its antigen is unknown.

V lost 7 bases and J 1 base, leaving 9 bases between the germline ends. This CDR3 has 13 residues. Germline CDR1 is SGHNT and CDR2 is YYREEE (reference sequence). The rearrangement links TRBV5-4 to TRBJ2-1; D tentatively reads TRBD1 or TRBD2 (5 bases each). The receptor comes from an adult in good health. Sequencing used peripheral blood, obtained on day 0 of AZD1222 vaccination. The CDR3 sequence is CASSGRSYNEQFF. CDR3 DNA sequence: TGTGCCAGCTCGGGACGATCCTACAATGAGCAGTTCTTC.